This T cell receptor beta chain is drawn from a study of blood T cell repertoires in COVID-19. Study information: Sites in the United States, Italy and Spain provided acute and convalescent COVID-19 samples. The analysed material was cDNA or gDNA that came from T cells, B-cell-depleted T cells, or PBMCs.

Authors' analysis steps: Amplifying reference gene primers gave estimates of nucleated cell counts. Sequencing was performed with immunoSEQ multiplex PCR; in TCRdb, only in-frame clones are kept and a portion is missing. V, J and clone size are taken as reported in that table, and D and trimming were inferred from the DNA itself. The sample consists of tens of thousands of clones, about 83% of them appearing once. Seattle's enrolled individuals joined amid active infection and were then monitored longitudinally. The receptor's source is a man aged 45 to 65 with COVID-19, enrolled during active disease. Input material: peripheral blood.

The CDR3 sequence: CASRLSSGEQFF. DNA of the CDR3: TGTGCCAGCAGGCTCAGTTCAGGTGAGCAGTTCTTC. The rearrangement uses TRBV6-5 and TRBJ2-1; no definite D call. V was pared by 6 bases and J by 9 bases, with 12 bases between. Germline V gives CDR1 MNHEY, CDR2 SVGAGI. CDR3 size: 12 residues.